This paragraph reports one T cell receptor beta chain. These data originate in a study of blood T cell repertoires in COVID-19. Study as a whole: Specimens from acute and convalescent COVID-19 originated in the United States, Italy and Spain. PBMCs, B-cell-depleted T cells, or T cells provided the cDNA or gDNA that made up the material.

As originally analysed: How many nucleated cells were present was estimated from reference gene primer amplification. Clones were read by immunoSEQ multiplex PCR, and TCRdb kept only the in-frame ones, dropping some. V and J calls and clone size are copied from that table; D and trimming were computed from the DNA. The data hold fewer than 350,000 clones, with 81% observed a single time. Sequenced: peripheral blood. This TCR was sampled from a woman in her fifties or sixties with active or convalescent COVID-19.

The CDR3 DNA sequence: TGTGCCAGCAGCTTGGGGAGGCACCTCAATCAGCCCCAGCATTTT. Residues: CASSLGRHLNQPQHF. The chain employs TRBV5-6 and TRBJ1-5, with D uncertain. The CDR3 is 15 amino acids. V dropped 0 bases and J dropped 3 bases, with 10 bases sitting between them. Germline CDR1 SGHDT, CDR2 YYEEEE.